This TCR beta chain was sequenced during a study of cytomegalovirus exposure and HLA in healthy donors. General study results and limits: CMV antigen specificity was confirmed in vitro for three CMV-associated chains. Subsequent analysis of the approximately 110 validation repertoires found a tendency for first-cohort TCR clusters to co-occur. According to the study, around 160 TCR beta chains were cytomegalovirus-associated.

The donors were members of the roughly 130-subject validation cohort (separate from the 666-subject first cohort). Concerning this clone: What it binds is not known.

TCRdb's table, derived via immunoSEQ multiplex PCR, lists solely in-frame clones and lacks some. The sample consists of 150,000 to 200,000 clones, 84% of them appearing once. Germline lookup yields CDR1 MNHEY and CDR2 SMNVEV (reference sequence). V was clipped by 6 bases and J by 8 bases, with 19 bases between them. The CDR3 covers 14 residues. The specimen sequenced was PBMCs. The chain joins TRBV27 to TRBJ1-2; D not resolved. The receptor was derived from a man between 18 and 35 years old in good health and CMV-seropositive. CDR3 coding DNA: TGTGCCAGCAGACCCGACCGGGAGGCCCAAGGCTACACCTTC. Translated: CASRPDREAQGYTF.